This T cell receptor beta chain comes out of a study of low-dose radiotherapy and immunotherapy resistance in tumors. Across the whole study: Intravenous cyclophosphamide 200 mg/m2 was given every two weeks, one day before radiation and immunotherapy. For four cycles from cycle 1 day 1, patients took 300 mg oral aspirin daily.

The CDR3 totals 11 residues. V was pared by 5 bases and J by 8 bases, with 9 bases between. CDR1 SQVTM and CDR2 ANQGSEA come from the germline V gene. Alpha and beta chains were covered, as first-strand cDNA relied on TRAV- and TRBV-specific primers. Amplification of TCRs used a constant-region primer and V-primer adapter for approximately 18 PCR cycles. Amplification of isolated mRNA was accomplished via in vitro transcription. Using its own MiXCR run on the reads, TCRdb lists one record per CDR3 protein. The sample includes around 17,000 distinct CDR3 sequences, about two thirds of them seen just once.

This sequence joins TRBV29-1 and TRBJ1-4; D remains ambiguous. The TCR originated in a human donor with advanced metastatic prostate, ovarian, gallbladder or colorectal cancer (not recorded which). This table probably holds off-target reads from a library built for another chain. The CDR3 DNA follows: TGCAGCGTTCGGGGTGACGAAAAACTGTTTTTT. It encodes CSVRGDEKLFF.